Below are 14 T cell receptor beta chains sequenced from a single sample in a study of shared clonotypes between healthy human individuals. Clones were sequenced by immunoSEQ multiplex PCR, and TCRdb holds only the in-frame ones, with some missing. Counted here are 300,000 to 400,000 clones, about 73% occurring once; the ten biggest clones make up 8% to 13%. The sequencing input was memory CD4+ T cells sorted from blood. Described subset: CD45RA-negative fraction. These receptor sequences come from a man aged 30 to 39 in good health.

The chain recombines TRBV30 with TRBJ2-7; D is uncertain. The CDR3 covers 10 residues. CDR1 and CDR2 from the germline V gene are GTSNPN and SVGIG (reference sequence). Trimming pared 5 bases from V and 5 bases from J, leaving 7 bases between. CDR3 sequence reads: CAWGPNEQYF. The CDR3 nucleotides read TGTGCCTGGGGCCCTAACGAGCAGTACTTC.

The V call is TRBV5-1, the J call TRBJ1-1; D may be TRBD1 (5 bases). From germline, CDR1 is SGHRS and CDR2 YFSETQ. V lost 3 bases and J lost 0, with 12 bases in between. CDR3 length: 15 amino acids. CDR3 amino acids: CASSSGGRMNTEAFF. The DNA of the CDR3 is TGCGCCAGCAGCTCGGGGGGACGGATGAACACTGAAGCTTTCTTT.

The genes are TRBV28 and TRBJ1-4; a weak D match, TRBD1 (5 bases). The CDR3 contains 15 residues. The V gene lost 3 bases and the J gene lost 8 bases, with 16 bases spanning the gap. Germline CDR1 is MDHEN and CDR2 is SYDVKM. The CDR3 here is CASSFLAGLREKLFF. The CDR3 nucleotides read TGTGCCAGCAGTTTTCTAGCAGGGCTAAGGGAAAAACTGTTTTTT.

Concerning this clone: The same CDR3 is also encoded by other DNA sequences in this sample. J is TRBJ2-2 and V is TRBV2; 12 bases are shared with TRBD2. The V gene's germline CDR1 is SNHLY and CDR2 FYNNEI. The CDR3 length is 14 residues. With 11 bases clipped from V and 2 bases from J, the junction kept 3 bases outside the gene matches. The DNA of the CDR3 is TGTGCCTCTGGACTAGCGGGAAACACCGGGGAGCTGTTTTTT. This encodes CASGLAGNTGELFF.

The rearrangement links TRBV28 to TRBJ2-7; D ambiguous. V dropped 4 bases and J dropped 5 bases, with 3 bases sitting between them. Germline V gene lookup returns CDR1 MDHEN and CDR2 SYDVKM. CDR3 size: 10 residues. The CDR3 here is CASSSNEQYF. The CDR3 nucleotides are TGTGCCAGCAGTTCCAACGAGCAGTACTTC.

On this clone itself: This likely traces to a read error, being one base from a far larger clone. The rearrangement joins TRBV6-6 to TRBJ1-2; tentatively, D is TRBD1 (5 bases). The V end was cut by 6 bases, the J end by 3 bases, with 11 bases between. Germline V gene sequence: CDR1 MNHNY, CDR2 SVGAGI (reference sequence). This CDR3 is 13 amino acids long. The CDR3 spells CASSPDSYYGYTF. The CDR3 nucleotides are TGTGCCAGCAGCCCCGACAGCTACTATGGCTACACCTTC.

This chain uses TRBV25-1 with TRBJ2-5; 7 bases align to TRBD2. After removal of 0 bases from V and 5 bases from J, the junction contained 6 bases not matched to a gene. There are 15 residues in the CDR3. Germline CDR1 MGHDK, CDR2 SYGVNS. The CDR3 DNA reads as TGTGCCAGCAGTGAATATGGCGGGAGTATTGAGACCCAGTACTTC. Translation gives CASSEYGGSIETQYF.

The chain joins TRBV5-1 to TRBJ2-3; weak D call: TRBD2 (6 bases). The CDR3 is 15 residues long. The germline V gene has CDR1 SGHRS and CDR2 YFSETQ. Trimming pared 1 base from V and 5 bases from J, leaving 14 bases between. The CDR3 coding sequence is TGCGCCAGCAGCTTGCGCGGGACGCTCGGAGATACGCAGTATTTT. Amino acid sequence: CASSLRGTLGDTQYF.

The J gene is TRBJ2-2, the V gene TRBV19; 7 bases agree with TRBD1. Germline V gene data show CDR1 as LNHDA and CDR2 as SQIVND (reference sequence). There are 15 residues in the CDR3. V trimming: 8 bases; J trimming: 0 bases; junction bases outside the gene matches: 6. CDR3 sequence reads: CASSRQGPNTGELFF. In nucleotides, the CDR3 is TGTGCCAGTTCTAGACAGGGACCGAACACCGGGGAGCTGTTTTTT.

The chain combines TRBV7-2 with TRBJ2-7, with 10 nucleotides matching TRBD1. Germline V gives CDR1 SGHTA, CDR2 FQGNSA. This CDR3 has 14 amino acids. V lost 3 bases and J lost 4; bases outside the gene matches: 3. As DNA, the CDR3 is TGTGCCAGCAGCTTTTTGGGACAGGGGTACGAGCAGTACTTC. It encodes CASSFLGQGYEQYF.

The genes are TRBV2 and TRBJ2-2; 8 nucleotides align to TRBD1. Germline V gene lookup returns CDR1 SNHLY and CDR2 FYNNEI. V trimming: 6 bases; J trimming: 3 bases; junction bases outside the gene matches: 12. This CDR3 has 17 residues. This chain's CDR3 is CASSPQGAVADTGELFF. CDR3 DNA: TGTGCCAGCAGCCCGCAGGGGGCGGTTGCCGACACCGGGGAGCTGTTTTTT.

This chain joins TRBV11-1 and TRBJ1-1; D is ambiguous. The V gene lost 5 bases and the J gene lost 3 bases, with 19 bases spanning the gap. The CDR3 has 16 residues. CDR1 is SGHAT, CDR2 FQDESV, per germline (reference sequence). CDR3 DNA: TGTGCCAGCAGCCAAAAGGGAACCGCTTTGCACACTGAAGCTTTCTTT. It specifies CASSQKGTALHTEAFF.

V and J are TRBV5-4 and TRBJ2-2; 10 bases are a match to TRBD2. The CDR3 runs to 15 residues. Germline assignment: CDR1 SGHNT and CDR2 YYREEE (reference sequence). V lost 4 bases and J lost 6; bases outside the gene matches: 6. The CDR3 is CASSRAGGTPGELFF. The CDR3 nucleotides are TGTGCCAGCAGCAGAGCGGGAGGGACCCCCGGGGAGCTGTTTTTT.

The CDR3 region has the DNA TGTGCCAGCAGTGGGACGGGGAATGAAAAACTGTTTTTT. Translating it yields CASSGTGNEKLFF. This chain uses TRBV2 with TRBJ1-4; D not resolved. The CDR3 is made up of 13 amino acids. Germline V gene lookup returns CDR1 SNHLY and CDR2 FYNNEI. V lost 4 bases and J lost 5, with 8 bases in between.